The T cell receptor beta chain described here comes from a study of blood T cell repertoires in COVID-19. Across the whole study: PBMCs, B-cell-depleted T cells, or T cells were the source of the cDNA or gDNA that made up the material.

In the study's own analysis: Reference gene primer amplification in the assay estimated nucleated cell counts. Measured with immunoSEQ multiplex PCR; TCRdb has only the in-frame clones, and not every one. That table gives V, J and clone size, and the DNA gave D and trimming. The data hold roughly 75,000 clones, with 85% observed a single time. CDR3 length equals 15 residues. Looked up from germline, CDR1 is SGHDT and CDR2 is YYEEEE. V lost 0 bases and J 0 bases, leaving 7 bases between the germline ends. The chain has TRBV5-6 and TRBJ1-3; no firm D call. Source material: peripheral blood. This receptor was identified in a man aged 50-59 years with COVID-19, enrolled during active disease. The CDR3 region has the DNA TGTGCCAGCAGCTTGGTGTCCTTCTCTGGAAACACCATATATTTT. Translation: CASSLVSFSGNTIYF.